This T cell receptor (beta chain) was recorded in a study of blood T cell repertoires in COVID-19. This clone was seen only once. As processed by the authors: By means of reference gene primer amplification, nucleated cell counts were estimated. Sequenced by immunoSEQ multiplex PCR; TCRdb stores in-frame clones only, minus some. V and J calls and clone size are those listed in that table; D and trimming were worked out from the DNA. The table lists some 260,000 clones, over 80% of them singletons, with 10% to 13% in the top ten. The germline V gene encodes CDR1 SGHTA and CDR2 FQGNSA. Trimming shortened V by 5 bases and J by 2 bases, and 12 bases separated the two germline ends. The CDR3 sequence is 15 residues long.

The chain uses TRBV7-2 and TRBJ1-4; D perhaps matches TRBD1 (6 bases). The sequenced sample consisted of peripheral blood. The TCR sequence derives from a woman in her 70s with COVID-19, enrolled during active disease. CDR3 amino acids: CASSPPGHTNEKLFF. In DNA form, the CDR3 reads TGTGCCAGCAGCCCGCCGGGACACACTAATGAAAAACTGTTTTTT.